These 20 T cell receptor beta chains originate from one sample sequenced in a study of beta chain features in type 1 diabetes. The study reverse transcribed the entire isolated RNA, so it sequenced expressed TCRB transcripts. TCRdb keeps only in-frame clones here, not all; method: immunoSEQ multiplex PCR. The table has 310,000 or so clones, approximately 16% seen once. Findings of the study overall: When Type 1 diabetes patients were examined, their TCRB CDR3s proved moderately but significantly shorter in all four CD4+ subsets.

Antigen specificity for these receptors is unknown. Sample: naive CD4+ T cells from blood. The receptor source for this set is a man aged 18 to 35 with type 1 diabetes.

The CDR3 reads CSAETSYEQYF. DNA for the CDR3: TGCAGTGCGGAGACCTCCTACGAGCAGTACTTC. V and J are TRBV20-1 and TRBJ2-7; D call uncertain. V lost 6 bases, J lost 0 bases, and 6 bases lay in between. The germline V gene encodes CDR1 DFQATT and CDR2 SNEGSKA (reference sequence). CDR3 length equals 11 residues.

This clone came up a few times. The chain is built from TRBV30 and TRBJ2-1; maybe TRBD2 (5 bases). The CDR3 is 13 amino acids. Trimming removed 0 bases at V and 6 bases at J, with 9 bases between. CDR1 and CDR2 from the germline V gene are GTSNPN and SVGIG (reference sequence). In DNA, the CDR3 is TGTGCCTGGAGTGTACGGGAACCCAATGAGCAGTTCTTC. Encoded protein: CAWSVREPNEQFF.

The chain has TRBV6-5 and TRBJ1-5, with 10 bases identical to TRBD1. Germline CDR1 MNHEY, CDR2 SVGAGI. CDR3 size: 15 residues. The ends lost 6 bases at V and 3 bases at J; junction bases unmatched: 5. CDR3 region: CASRTGTGANQPQHF. The CDR3 bases are TGTGCCAGCAGGACCGGGACAGGGGCCAATCAGCCCCAGCATTTT.

The DNA for the CDR3 is TGTGCCAGCAGCTCCGGGACAGGTCTCCCCAACACCGGGGAGCTGTTTTTT. Protein: CASSSGTGLPNTGELFF. The J gene is TRBJ2-2, the V gene TRBV5-4; 8 nucleotides agree with TRBD1. CDR3 length: 17 residues. The V and J ends lost 3 bases and 2 bases, in that order; junction bases with no gene match: 9. The germline CDR1 and CDR2 sequences are SGHNT and YYREEE (reference sequence). The variable domain in full, with the rest retrieved from reference TRBV5-4 and TRBJ2-2, is ETGVTQSPTHLIKTRGQQVTLRCSSQSGHNTVSWYQQALGQGPQFIFQYYREEENGRGNFPPRFSGLQFPNYSSELNVNALELDDSALYLCASSSGTGLPNTGELFFGEGSRLTVL.

This clone was observed a handful of times. The chain links TRBV5-1 to TRBJ2-3; D call uncertain. The germline CDR1 and CDR2 sequences are SGHRS and YFSETQ. Deletions cut 2 bases from V and 4 bases from J, with 11 bases between. This CDR3 spans 14 amino acids. Here the CDR3 DNA reads TGCGCCAGCAGCTTATCAAGCTCCGCAGATACGCAGTATTTT. Amino acids: CASSLSSSADTQYF.

The chain couples TRBV30 to TRBJ2-6, with D uncertain. CDR3 length equals 16 residues. Trimming stripped 1 base from V and 0 bases from J, with 10 bases between. Looked up from germline, CDR1 is GTSNPN and CDR2 is SVGIG (reference sequence). The CDR3 reads CAWSGAQFSGANVLTF. The CDR3 bases are TGTGCCTGGAGTGGGGCTCAGTTCTCTGGGGCCAACGTCCTGACTTTC.

The chain joins TRBV25-1 to TRBJ1-3, with a tentative D call TRBD1 (6 bases). The CDR3 consists of 13 residues. Trimming pared 9 bases from V and 4 bases from J, leaving 13 bases between. The germline CDR1 and CDR2 sequences are MGHDK and SYGVNS. The CDR3 is CASIDRTGNTIYF. In DNA, the CDR3 is TGTGCCAGTATCGACAGGACCGGAAACACCATATATTTT. Full variable domain (missing parts from reference TRBV25-1 and TRBJ1-3): EADIYQTPRYLVIGTGKKITLECSQTMGHDKMYWYQQDPGMELHLIHYSYGVNSTEKGDLSSESTVSRIRTEHFPLTLESARPSHTSQYLCASIDRTGNTIYFGEGSWLTVV.

V is TRBV28 and J is TRBJ1-5; D perhaps matches TRBD1 (5 bases). The CDR3 contains 12 residues. Germline V CDR1 and CDR2: MDHEN, SYDVKM. Trimming shortened V by 8 bases and J by 6 bases, and 11 bases separated the two germline ends. The DNA of the CDR3 is TGTGCCAGCCTTCAGGGTGGTCAGCCCCAGCATTTT. This gives the protein CASLQGGQPQHF. The full variable domain, in which reference TRBV28 and TRBJ1-5 provide the parts outside the CDR3, is DVKVTQSSRYLVKRTGEKVFLECVQDMDHENMFWYRQDPGLGLRLIYFSYDVKMKEKGDIPEGYSVSREKKERFSLILESASTNQTSMYLCASLQGGQPQHFGDGTRLSIL.

This clone showed up just a few times. The chain joins TRBV6-5 to TRBJ2-7, with TRBD1 as a possible D gene (6 bases). V dropped 2 bases and J dropped 3 bases, with 17 bases sitting between them. Germline loops: CDR1 MNHEY, CDR2 SVGAGI. The length of the CDR3 is 16 residues. This chain's CDR3 is CASSYRGTGHFYEQYF. The CDR3 bases are TGTGCCAGCAGTTACCGCGGCACAGGGCATTTCTACGAGCAGTACTTC.

The rearrangement joins TRBV28 to TRBJ2-7; 8 nucleotides align to TRBD2. The CDR3 loop spans 21 amino acids. Germline V gene lookup returns CDR1 MDHEN and CDR2 SYDVKM. Trimming took 5 bases from V and 0 from J; bases not matched to a gene: 24. CDR3 DNA sequence: TGTGCCAGCAGTCCCCACCGCCGACTAGCGACATATCGTAGGAGCTCCTACGAGCAGTACTTC. Translating gives CASSPHRRLATYRRSSYEQYF.

The chain uses TRBV2 and TRBJ2-2; D call uncertain. This CDR3 contains 15 residues. Trimming stripped 4 bases from V and 0 bases from J, with 9 bases between. From germline, CDR1 is SNHLY and CDR2 FYNNEI. The CDR3 here is CASSGGNANTGELFF. In DNA, the CDR3 is TGTGCCAGCAGTGGAGGAAACGCGAACACCGGGGAGCTGTTTTTT.

This clone came up a few times. V and J are TRBV4-1 and TRBJ2-2; 9 bases fit TRBD1. The ends lost 11 bases at V and 4 bases at J; junction bases unmatched: 8. Germline loops: CDR1 MGHRA, CDR2 YSYEKL. The CDR3 is 14 amino acids. CDR3 residues: CAAGTGMGTGELFF. CDR3 coding DNA: TGCGCCGCAGGGACAGGGATGGGCACCGGGGAGCTGTTTTTT.

This clone appeared a few times. The sample holds other DNA sequences that translate to the same CDR3. This chain links TRBV9 with TRBJ2-5, with unresolved D. The CDR3 totals 13 residues. Per germline, CDR1 SGDLS and CDR2 YYNGEE. V lost 0 bases and J 1 base, leaving 4 bases between the germline ends. CDR3 coding DNA: TGTGCCAGCAGCGTAGGAGGCCAAGAGACCCAGTACTTC. Amino acid sequence: CASSVGGQETQYF.

This sequence joins TRBV5-4 and TRBJ2-6, with 7 bases lining up with TRBD2. V shed 1 base and J 2 bases; nucleotides not matched to a gene: 0. This CDR3 is built from 15 residues. Germline V gives CDR1 SGHNT, CDR2 YYREEE (reference sequence). The CDR3 reads CASSLRGAGANVLTF. The CDR3 DNA follows: TGTGCCAGCAGCTTGCGGGGGGCTGGGGCCAACGTCCTGACTTTC.

This clone was observed a single time. V gene TRBV14 combines with J gene TRBJ1-1; D remains unclear. V was cut by 4 bases and J by 1 base, with 13 bases left in between. The CDR3 has 15 amino acids. Germline V gene lookup returns CDR1 SGHDN and CDR2 FVKESK. CDR3 sequence: CASSPLYQANTEAFF. DNA of the CDR3: TGTGCCAGCAGCCCCCTATATCAGGCGAACACTGAAGCTTTCTTT.

The chain employs TRBV6-5 and TRBJ2-7; D possibly corresponds to TRBD2 (5 bases). V was trimmed by 0 bases and J by 3 bases, leaving 15 bases between them. This CDR3 is 16 amino acids long. The germline V gene has CDR1 MNHEY and CDR2 SVGAGI. CDR3 amino acids: CASSYSYNPGSYEQYF. CDR3 DNA: TGTGCCAGCAGTTACTCATATAATCCGGGAAGCTACGAGCAGTACTTC.

The chain joins TRBV10-3 to TRBJ2-7, with a tentative D call TRBD1 (6 bases). V was shortened by 3 bases and J by 0 bases, with 21 bases between the two germline ends. The CDR3 contains 18 residues. Per the germline V gene, CDR1 is ENHRY and CDR2 is SYGVKD. The CDR3 here is CAISDHALGRGPSYEQYF. The CDR3 coding sequence is TGTGCCATCAGTGACCACGCATTAGGCAGGGGTCCCTCCTACGAGCAGTACTTC.

This clone turned up a few times. The chain combines TRBV5-1 with TRBJ1-5; D unclear. The CDR3 has 14 residues. The V gene lost 0 bases and the J gene lost 4 bases, with 8 bases spanning the gap. Germline values: CDR1 SGHRS, CDR2 YFSETQ. CDR3 sequence reads: CASSLEAGNQPQHF. The DNA of the CDR3 is TGCGCCAGCAGCTTGGAGGCAGGTAATCAGCCCCAGCATTTT.

This clone occurred a few times. CDR3 loop: CASSIVQVDHNEQFF. DNA for the CDR3: TGTGCCAGTAGTATTGTGCAGGTTGACCACAATGAGCAGTTCTTC. This chain uses TRBV19 with TRBJ2-1; no clear D. The V end lost 3 bases, the J end lost 5 bases, and 14 bases lay between the germline ends. This CDR3 is 15 amino acids long. CDR1 and CDR2 from the germline V gene are LNHDA and SQIVND (reference sequence).

This clone came up a few times. V is TRBV28 and J is TRBJ1-5, with 9 bases that match TRBD1. The germline V gene has CDR1 MDHEN and CDR2 SYDVKM. The CDR3 length is 14 residues. J was trimmed by 4 bases and V by 5 bases; bases with no gene match: 3. CDR3 amino acids: CASSAGQGNQPQHF. The CDR3 nucleotides are TGTGCCAGCAGTGCAGGACAGGGGAATCAGCCCCAGCATTTT.